The 21 T cell receptor beta chains in this list originate from one sample, sequenced in a study of blood T cell repertoires in COVID-19. The assay was immunoSEQ multiplex PCR, and TCRdb's table has in-frame clones only and misses some. The sample consists of approximately 100,000 clones, roughly 84% of them appearing once. Sequenced input: peripheral blood. The origin of the receptors is a man aged 55-75 years with acute or convalescent COVID-19.

This CDR3 is CASSPSSDEQFF. The CDR3 coding sequence is TGTGCCAGCTCACCCTCCAGCGATGAGCAGTTCTTC. The chain combines TRBV18 with TRBJ2-1; D not certain. The CDR3 totals 12 residues. CDR1 and CDR2 (germline): KGHSH, LQKENI. V lost 3 bases and J lost 8, with 8 bases in between.

This sequence joins TRBV4-1 and TRBJ2-7; D is perhaps TRBD1 (6 bases). CDR3 length: 15 amino acids. V was clipped by 4 bases and J by 0 bases, with 13 bases between them. CDR1 and CDR2 (germline): MGHRA, YSYEKL. The CDR3 protein is CASSRTGTISYEQYF. CDR3 DNA sequence: TGCGCCAGCAGCCGAACAGGGACCATCTCCTACGAGCAGTACTTC.

As concerns this clone: The sample contains more than one DNA sequence encoding this CDR3. The chain carries TRBV29-1 and TRBJ2-1; D uncertain. This CDR3 has 10 amino acids. V was shortened by 4 bases and J by 10 bases, with 8 bases between the two germline ends. The germline CDR1 and CDR2 sequences are SQVTM and ANQGSEA. The CDR3 loop is CSVATEEQFF. In DNA form, the CDR3 reads TGCAGCGTTGCTACCGAAGAGCAGTTCTTC.

The genes are TRBV28 and TRBJ2-7, with D perhaps TRBD1 (6 bases). Trimming stripped 5 bases from V and 7 bases from J, with 18 bases between. The germline CDR1 and CDR2 sequences are MDHEN and SYDVKM. There are 14 residues in the CDR3. In DNA, the CDR3 is TGTGCCAGCAGTACGCCCCGGGACACACTAGAGCAGTACTTC. It translates to CASSTPRDTLEQYF.

This chain joins TRBV27 and TRBJ2-5; TRBD2 aligns across 8 bases. The CDR3 sequence is 14 residues long. V was clipped by 5 bases and J by 5 bases; unmatched bases: 7. CDR1 and CDR2 from the germline V gene are MNHEY and SMNVEV (reference sequence). The CDR3 bases are TGTGCCAGCAGTCGAAGCGGGAGTGGGGAGACCCAGTACTTC. It specifies CASSRSGSGETQYF.

J is TRBJ2-1 and V is TRBV6-5; TRBD2 is a possible D gene (6 bases). The CDR3 is 12 amino acids. V dropped 6 bases and J dropped 12 bases, with 15 bases sitting between them. Germline V gives CDR1 MNHEY, CDR2 SVGAGI. In DNA, the CDR3 is TGTGCCAGCAGCCCCCTCAACGGGAGGCAGTTCTTC. It is translated as CASSPLNGRQFF.

Regarding this clone: This specimen includes other DNA sequences encoding the same CDR3. The J gene is TRBJ1-1, the V gene TRBV18, with 7 positions matching TRBD1. Trimming at V came to 6 bases and at J to 1 base, leaving 2 bases not matched to a gene. This CDR3 spans 13 amino acids. In germline, CDR1 is KGHSH, CDR2 LQKENI. The CDR3 DNA reads TGTGCCAGCTCCGACAGGGAGAACACTGAAGCTTTCTTT. The encoded protein is CASSDRENTEAFF.

The rearrangement uses TRBV19 and TRBJ1-6; TRBD1 agrees at 9 bases. The trim removed 5 bases at V and 7 bases at J, leaving 12 bases unmatched. Germline V gives CDR1 LNHDA, CDR2 SQIVND (reference sequence). The CDR3 totals 17 residues. This chain's CDR3 is CASSGPLQGARNSPLHF. In nucleotides, the CDR3 is TGTGCCAGTAGTGGCCCATTACAGGGGGCACGGAATTCACCCCTCCACTTT.

The V and J genes are TRBV10-2 and TRBJ2-2; no firm D call. V was shortened by 6 bases and J by 7 bases, with 6 bases between the two germline ends. Looked up from germline, CDR1 is WSHSY and CDR2 is SAAADI. The CDR3 runs 11 residues. CDR3 bases: TGCGCCAGCAGCCCAGTCGGGGAGCTGTTTTTT. Residues: CASSPVGELFF.

This clone was seen only once. This chain connects TRBV5-1 to TRBJ2-2, with D perhaps matching TRBD2 (6 bases). The V end lost 4 bases, the J end lost 2 bases, and 12 bases lay between the germline ends. The CDR3 has 15 amino acids. CDR1 is SGHRS and CDR2 is YFSETQ in the germline V gene. Here the CDR3 reads CASSVLGGNTGELFF. As DNA, the CDR3 is TGCGCCAGCAGCGTATTGGGGGGAAACACCGGGGAGCTGTTTTTT. Together with reference TRBV5-1 and TRBJ2-2, the CDR3 gives the full variable domain: KAGVTQTPRYLIKTRGQQVTLSCSPISGHRSVSWYQQTPGQGLQFLFEYFSETQRNKGNFPGRFSGRQFSNSRSEMNVSTLELGDSALYLCASSVLGGNTGELFFGEGSRLTVL.

The chain joins TRBV2 to TRBJ1-5; D possibly corresponds to TRBD1 (5 bases). The CDR3 has 16 amino acids. Per the germline V gene, CDR1 is SNHLY and CDR2 is FYNNEI. V was clipped by 3 bases and J by 7 bases, with 19 bases between them. The DNA for the CDR3 is TGTGCCAGCAGTGAGGCCGGGACTCCACGGGGACAGCCCCAGCATTTT. Amino acids: CASSEAGTPRGQPQHF.

With respect to this clone: One end of the junction is discordant with germline, which a read error may explain. The chain combines TRBV7-6 with TRBJ2-1; TRBD2 matches 9 bases. Germline assignment: CDR1 SGHVS and CDR2 FNYEAQ. The CDR3 loop spans 15 amino acids. The CDR3, as DNA: TGTGCCAGCAGCGTAGCGGGAGTGAGGAACAATGAGCAGTTCTTC. Its protein product is CASSVAGVRNNEQFF.

V gene TRBV11-2 combines with J gene TRBJ2-3, with D possibly being TRBD2 (6 bases). V lost 2 bases and J 1 base, leaving 13 bases between the germline ends. The CDR3 runs 16 residues. CDR1 and CDR2 (germline): SGHAT, FQNNGV. The CDR3 sequence: CASSLLEGRGTDTQYF. The CDR3 DNA sequence: TGTGCCAGCAGCTTATTGGAGGGGCGAGGCACAGATACGCAGTATTTT.

This chain joins TRBV7-8 and TRBJ2-1; 11 positions agree with TRBD2. The V gene's germline CDR1 is SGHVS and CDR2 FQNEAQ. J lost 4 bases, V lost 5 bases, and 10 bases had no gene match. The CDR3 is 17 residues long. The CDR3 sequence: CASSPTSGTSGYNEQFF. DNA for the CDR3: TGTGCCAGCAGCCCAACCTCCGGGACTAGCGGATACAATGAGCAGTTCTTC.

The rearrangement uses TRBV6-6 and TRBJ2-2; TRBD2 matches 12 bases. The CDR3 covers 17 residues. Unmatched junction bases numbered 8, after V lost 5 bases and J lost 4 bases. Germline loops: CDR1 MNHNY, CDR2 SVGAGI (reference sequence). The CDR3, as DNA: TGTGCCAGCAGTCACCTAGCGGGAGGGCGAGGCACCGGGGAGCTGTTTTTT. Translated, it gives CASSHLAGGRGTGELFF.

The chain links TRBV24-1 to TRBJ1-4, with 7 bases fitting TRBD1. The CDR3 consists of 15 residues. Germline lookup yields CDR1 KGHDR and CDR2 SFDVKD. The V and J ends lost 3 bases and 7 bases, in that order; junction bases with no gene match: 7. Here the CDR3 reads CATSDPRGSGEKLFF. DNA for the CDR3: TGTGCCACCAGTGATCCCAGGGGGAGTGGTGAAAAACTGTTTTTT.

The genes are TRBV24-1 and TRBJ1-2; D is perhaps TRBD1 (5 bases). The germline gives CDR1 KGHDR, CDR2 SFDVKD. This CDR3 is built from 14 residues. V was shortened by 7 bases and J by 6 bases, with 17 bases between the two germline ends. The CDR3 nucleotides read TGTGCCACCAGGGGGCGGTCCCCGGTCGATGGCTACACCTTC. It specifies CATRGRSPVDGYTF.

This clone was detected only a few times. The chain uses TRBV14 and TRBJ2-2; D perhaps matches TRBD1 (6 bases). Germline CDR1 SGHDN, CDR2 FVKESK. This CDR3 has 19 residues. Trimming pared 0 bases from V and 4 bases from J, leaving 21 bases between. The DNA for the CDR3 is TGTGCCAGCAGCCAAGATAGACTTCACAGGGAAAGGTCCACCGGGGAGCTGTTTTTT. Translated, it gives CASSQDRLHRERSTGELFF. The full variable domain, rest sourced from reference TRBV14 and TRBJ2-2, is EAGVTQFPSHSVIEKGQTVTLRCDPISGHDNLYWYRRVMGKEIKFLLHFVKESKQDESGMPNNRFLAERTGGTYSTLKVQPAELEDSGVYFCASSQDRLHRERSTGELFFGEGSRLTVL.

The rearrangement links TRBV5-6 to TRBJ2-7; 12 nucleotides line up with TRBD2. This CDR3 is built from 14 residues. Germline trimming cut 1 base from V and 5 bases from J; bases unmatched to any gene: 1. The germline CDR1 and CDR2 sequences are SGHDT and YYEEEE. The CDR3 coding sequence is TGTGCCAGCAGCTTGACTAGCGGGAGGAACGAGCAGTACTTC. Translated: CASSLTSGRNEQYF. Full variable domain (missing parts from reference TRBV5-6 and TRBJ2-7): DAGVTQSPTHLIKTRGQQVTLRCSPKSGHDTVSWYQQALGQGPQFIFQYYEEEERQRGNFPDRFSGHQFPNYSSELNVNALLLGDSALYLCASSLTSGRNEQYFGPGTRLTVT.

The rearrangement joins TRBV19 to TRBJ2-6; D may be TRBD2 (5 bases). V gave up 7 bases and J gave up 3 bases, with 10 bases separating them. Germline V gene sequence: CDR1 LNHDA, CDR2 SQIVND (reference sequence). The CDR3 length is 14 residues. In DNA, the CDR3 is TGTGCCAGTATCGACCGGGGTGGGGCCAACGTCCTGACTTTC. It codes for CASIDRGGANVLTF.

This clone has only one observation. J is TRBJ1-1 and V is TRBV7-9; TRBD1 might be the D (6 bases). This CDR3 has 17 amino acids. In germline, CDR1 is SEHNR, CDR2 FQNEAQ (reference sequence). Trimming cost V 1 base and J 1 base, with 16 bases left between them. CDR3 nucleotides: TGTGCCAGCAGCTTAGATGGAAGAAGGGGGACGAACACTGAAGCTTTCTTT. This codes for CASSLDGRRGTNTEAFF.